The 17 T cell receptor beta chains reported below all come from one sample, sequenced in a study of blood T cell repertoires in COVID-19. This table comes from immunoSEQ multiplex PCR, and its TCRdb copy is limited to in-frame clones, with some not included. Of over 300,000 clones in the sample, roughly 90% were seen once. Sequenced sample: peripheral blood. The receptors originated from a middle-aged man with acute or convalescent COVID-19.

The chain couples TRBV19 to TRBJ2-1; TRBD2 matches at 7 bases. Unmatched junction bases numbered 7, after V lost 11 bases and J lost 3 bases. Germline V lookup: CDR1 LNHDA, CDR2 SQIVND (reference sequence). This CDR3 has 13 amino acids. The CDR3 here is CAVASGDYNEQFF. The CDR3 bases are TGTGCCGTAGCTAGCGGAGACTACAATGAGCAGTTCTTC. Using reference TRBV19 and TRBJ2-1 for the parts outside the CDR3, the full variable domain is DGGITQSPKYLFRKEGQNVTLSCEQNLNHDAMYWYRQDPGQGLRLIYYSQIVNDFQKGDIAEGYSVSREKKESFPLTVTSAQKNPTAFYLCAVASGDYNEQFFGPGTRLTVL.

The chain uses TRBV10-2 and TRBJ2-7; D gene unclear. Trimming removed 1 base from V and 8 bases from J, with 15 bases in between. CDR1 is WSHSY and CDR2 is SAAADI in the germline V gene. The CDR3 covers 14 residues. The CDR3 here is CASSELWPPVKQYF. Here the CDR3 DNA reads TGCGCCAGCAGTGAGTTGTGGCCGCCCGTGAAGCAGTACTTC.

The CDR3 loop is CASSYDRGNTEAFF. The DNA for the CDR3 is TGTGCCAGCAGTTACGACAGGGGGAACACTGAAGCTTTCTTT. The V call is TRBV27, the J call TRBJ1-1; 8 bases are shared with TRBD1. Germline V gene sequence: CDR1 MNHEY, CDR2 SMNVEV (reference sequence). The CDR3 runs 14 residues. The ends lost 4 bases at V and 1 base at J; junction bases unmatched: 2.

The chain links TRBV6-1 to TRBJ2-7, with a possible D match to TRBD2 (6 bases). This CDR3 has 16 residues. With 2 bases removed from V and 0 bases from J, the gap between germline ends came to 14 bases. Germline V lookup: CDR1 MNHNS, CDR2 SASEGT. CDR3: CASSELGGVSSYEQYF. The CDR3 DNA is TGTGCCAGCAGTGAATTGGGGGGAGTGAGCTCCTACGAGCAGTACTTC.

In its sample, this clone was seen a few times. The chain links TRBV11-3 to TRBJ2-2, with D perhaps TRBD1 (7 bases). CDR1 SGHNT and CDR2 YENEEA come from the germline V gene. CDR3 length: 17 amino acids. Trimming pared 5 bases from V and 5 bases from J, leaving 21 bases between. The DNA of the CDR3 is TGTGCCAGCAGCCGACGGCAGGGGGGACTTGGGACCGGGGAGCTGTTTTTT. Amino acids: CASSRRQGGLGTGELFF.

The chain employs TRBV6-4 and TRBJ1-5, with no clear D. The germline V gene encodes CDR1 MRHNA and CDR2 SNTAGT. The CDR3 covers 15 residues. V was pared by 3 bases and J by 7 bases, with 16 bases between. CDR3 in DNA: TGTGCCAGCAGTGAACTATTCGAGGGCAGGCAGCCCCAGCATTTT. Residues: CASSELFEGRQPQHF.

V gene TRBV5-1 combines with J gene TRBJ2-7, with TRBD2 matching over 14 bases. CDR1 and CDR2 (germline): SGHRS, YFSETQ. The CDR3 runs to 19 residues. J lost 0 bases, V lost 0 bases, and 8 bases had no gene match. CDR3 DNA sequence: TGCGCCAGCAGCTTGGCGACAGGACTAGCGGGAGGCATCTCCTACGAGCAGTACTTC. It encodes CASSLATGLAGGISYEQYF.

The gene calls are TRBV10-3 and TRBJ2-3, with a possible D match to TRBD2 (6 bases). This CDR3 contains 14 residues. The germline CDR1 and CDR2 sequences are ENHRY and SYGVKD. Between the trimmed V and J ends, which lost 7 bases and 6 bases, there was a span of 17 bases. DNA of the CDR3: TGTGCCATCACCTCCGAACGGGAGAGCGATACGCAGTATTTT. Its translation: CAITSERESDTQYF.

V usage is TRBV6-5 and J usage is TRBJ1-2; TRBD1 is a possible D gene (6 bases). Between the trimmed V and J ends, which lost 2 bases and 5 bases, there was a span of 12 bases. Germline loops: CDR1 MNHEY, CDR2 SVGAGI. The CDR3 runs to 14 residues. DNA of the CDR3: TGTGCCAGCAGTTACGTCGGGGGGCTATATGGCTACACCTTC. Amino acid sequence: CASSYVGGLYGYTF.

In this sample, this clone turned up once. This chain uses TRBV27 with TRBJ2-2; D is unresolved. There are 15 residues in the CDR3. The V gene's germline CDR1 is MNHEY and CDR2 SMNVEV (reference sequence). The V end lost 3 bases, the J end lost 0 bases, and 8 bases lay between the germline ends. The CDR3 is CASSFFLANTGELFF. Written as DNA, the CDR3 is TGTGCCAGCAGTTTCTTTTTAGCGAACACCGGGGAGCTGTTTTTT.

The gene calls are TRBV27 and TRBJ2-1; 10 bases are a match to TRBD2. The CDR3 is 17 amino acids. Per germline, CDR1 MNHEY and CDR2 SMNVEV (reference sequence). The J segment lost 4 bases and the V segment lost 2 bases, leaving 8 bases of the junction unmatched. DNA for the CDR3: TGTGCCAGCAGTTTAAAAGCGTCTAGCGGGAGTTACAATGAGCAGTTCTTC. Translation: CASSLKASSGSYNEQFF.

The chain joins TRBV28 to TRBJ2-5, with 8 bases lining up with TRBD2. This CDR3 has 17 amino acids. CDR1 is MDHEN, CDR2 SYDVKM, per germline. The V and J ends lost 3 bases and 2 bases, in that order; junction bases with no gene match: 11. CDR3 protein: CASSFPTAGATQETQYF. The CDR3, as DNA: TGTGCCAGCAGTTTCCCTACAGCGGGAGCCACACAAGAGACCCAGTACTTC.

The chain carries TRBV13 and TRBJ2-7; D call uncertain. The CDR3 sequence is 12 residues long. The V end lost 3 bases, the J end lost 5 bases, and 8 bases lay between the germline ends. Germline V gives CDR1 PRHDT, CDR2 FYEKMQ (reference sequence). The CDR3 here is CASSFPRDEQYF. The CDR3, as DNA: TGTGCCAGCAGCTTTCCCCGGGACGAGCAGTACTTC.

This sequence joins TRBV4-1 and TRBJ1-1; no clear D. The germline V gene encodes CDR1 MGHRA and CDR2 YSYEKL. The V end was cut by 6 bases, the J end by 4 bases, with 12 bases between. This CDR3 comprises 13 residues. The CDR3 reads CASSQRGSTEAFF. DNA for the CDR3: TGCGCCAGCAGTCAAAGAGGGAGCACTGAAGCTTTCTTT.

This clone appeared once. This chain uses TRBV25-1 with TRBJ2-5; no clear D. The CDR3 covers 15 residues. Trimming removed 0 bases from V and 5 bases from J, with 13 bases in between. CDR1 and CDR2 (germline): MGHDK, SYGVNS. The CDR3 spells CASSEYARLDETQYF. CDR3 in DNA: TGTGCCAGCAGTGAATATGCAAGGCTAGATGAGACCCAGTACTTC.

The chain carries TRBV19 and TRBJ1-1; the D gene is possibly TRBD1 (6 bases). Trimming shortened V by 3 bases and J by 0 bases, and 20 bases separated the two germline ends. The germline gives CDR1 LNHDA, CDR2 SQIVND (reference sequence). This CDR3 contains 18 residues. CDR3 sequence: CASSMTLNPGHMNTEAFF. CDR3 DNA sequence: TGTGCCAGTAGTATGACCCTTAACCCGGGACACATGAACACTGAAGCTTTCTTT.

CDR3 DNA: TGTGCCACCAGCAGAGGGGGGGACAGGGGGTACAATGAGCAGTTCTTC. The encoded protein is CATSRGGDRGYNEQFF. This chain connects TRBV15 to TRBJ2-1; 11 positions match TRBD1. Losses at the gene ends were 1 base for V and 4 bases for J; bases not matched to a gene: 3. The CDR3 totals 16 residues. Per germline, CDR1 LNHNV and CDR2 YYDKDF (reference sequence).